Included here is one TCR beta chain sequence, with context. TCRdb keeps only in-frame clones here, not all; method: immunoSEQ multiplex PCR. The sample includes approximately 34,000 clones, approximately 84% seen only once; the top ten take around 6%. The data are from a study of sequential checkpoint blockade in melanoma. Study-wide background: Patients were randomized 1:1 to nivolumab-then-ipilimumab or ipilimumab-then-nivolumab first-line. Each arm's sequence ended with maintenance nivolumab.

The length of the CDR3 is 15 residues. Germline lookup yields CDR1 MNHEY and CDR2 SMNVEV (reference sequence). V shed 4 bases and J 5 bases; nucleotides not matched to a gene: 5. Treatment: randomized to nivolumab then ipilimumab (arm A) or the reverse (arm B). No patient had prior DNA-damaging chemotherapy. From thawed PBMCs, live CD3+CD8+ cells negative for CD19 and CD56 were sorted. This chain uses TRBV27 with TRBJ2-1; 10 bases match TRBD2. The specimen was CD8+ T cells sorted from blood (inferred from file names), collected from a patient given nivolumab and ipilimumab in sequence. The TCR sequence derives from a human donor with melanoma. Here the CDR3 reads CASSWASGGNNEQFF. DNA of the CDR3: TGTGCCAGCAGTTGGGCTAGCGGGGGAAACAATGAGCAGTTCTTC.